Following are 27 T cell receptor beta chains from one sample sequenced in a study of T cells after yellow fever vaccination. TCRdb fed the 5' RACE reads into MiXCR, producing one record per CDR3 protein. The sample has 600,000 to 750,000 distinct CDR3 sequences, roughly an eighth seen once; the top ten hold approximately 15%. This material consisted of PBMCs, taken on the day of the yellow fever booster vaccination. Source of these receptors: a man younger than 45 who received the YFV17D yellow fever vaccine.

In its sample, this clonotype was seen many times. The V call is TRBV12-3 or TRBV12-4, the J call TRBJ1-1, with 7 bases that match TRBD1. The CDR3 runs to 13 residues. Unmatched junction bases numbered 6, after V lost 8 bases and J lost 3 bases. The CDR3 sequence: CASLWGQHTEAFF. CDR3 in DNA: TGTGCCAGCCTCTGGGGACAGCACACTGAAGCTTTCTTT.

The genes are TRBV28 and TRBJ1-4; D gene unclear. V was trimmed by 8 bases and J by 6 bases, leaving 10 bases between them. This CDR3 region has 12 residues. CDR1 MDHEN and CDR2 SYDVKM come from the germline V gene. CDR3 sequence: CASARSDEKLFF. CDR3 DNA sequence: TGTGCCAGCGCGCGGTCAGATGAAAAACTGTTTTTT. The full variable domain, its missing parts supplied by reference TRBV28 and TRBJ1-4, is DVKVTQSSRYLVKRTGEKVFLECVQDMDHENMFWYRQDPGLGLRLIYFSYDVKMKEKGDIPEGYSVSREKKERFSLILESASTNQTSMYLCASARSDEKLFFGSGTQLSVL.

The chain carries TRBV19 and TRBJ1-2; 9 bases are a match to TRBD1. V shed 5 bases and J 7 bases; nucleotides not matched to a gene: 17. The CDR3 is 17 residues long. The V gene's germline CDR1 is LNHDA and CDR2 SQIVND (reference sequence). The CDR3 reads CASSSGGQGSLNSGYTF. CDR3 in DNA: TGTGCCAGTAGTTCTGGGGGACAGGGATCCCTGAATAGTGGCTACACCTTC.

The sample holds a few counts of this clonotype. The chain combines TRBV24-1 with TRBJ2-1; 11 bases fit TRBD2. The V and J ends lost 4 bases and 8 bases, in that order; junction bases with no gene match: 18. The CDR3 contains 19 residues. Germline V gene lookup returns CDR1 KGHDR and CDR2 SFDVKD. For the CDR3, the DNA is TGTGCCACCAGTGACGCGTTAGCGGGAGGGCCTTCTGTGGGGGATGAGCAGTTCTTC. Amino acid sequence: CATSDALAGGPSVGDEQFF.

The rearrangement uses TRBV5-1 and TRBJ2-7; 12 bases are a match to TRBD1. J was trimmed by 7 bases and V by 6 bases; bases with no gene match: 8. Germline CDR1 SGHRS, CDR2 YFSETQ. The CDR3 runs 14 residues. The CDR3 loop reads CASTSGTGGLEQYF. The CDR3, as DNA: TGCGCCAGCACCTCCGGGACAGGGGGCCTTGAGCAGTACTTC.

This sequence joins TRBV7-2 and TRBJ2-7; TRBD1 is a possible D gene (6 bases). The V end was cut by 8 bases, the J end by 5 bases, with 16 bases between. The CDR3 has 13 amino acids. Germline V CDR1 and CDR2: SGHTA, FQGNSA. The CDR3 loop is CASGEQGLNEQYF. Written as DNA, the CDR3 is TGTGCCAGCGGAGAGCAGGGGCTTAACGAGCAGTACTTC. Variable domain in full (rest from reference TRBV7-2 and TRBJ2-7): GAGVSQSPSNKVTEKGKDVELRCDPISGHTALYWYRQSLGQGLEFLIYFQGNSAPDKSGLPSDRFSAERTGGSVSTLTIQRTQQEDSAVYLCASGEQGLNEQYFGPGTRLTVT.

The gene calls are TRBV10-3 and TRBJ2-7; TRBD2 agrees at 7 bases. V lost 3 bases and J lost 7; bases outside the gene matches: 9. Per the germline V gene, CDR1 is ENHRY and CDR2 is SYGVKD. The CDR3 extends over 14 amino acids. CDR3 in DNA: TGTGCCATCAGTGAAGCGGGGTCGACGGTGGAGCAGTACTTC. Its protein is CAISEAGSTVEQYF.

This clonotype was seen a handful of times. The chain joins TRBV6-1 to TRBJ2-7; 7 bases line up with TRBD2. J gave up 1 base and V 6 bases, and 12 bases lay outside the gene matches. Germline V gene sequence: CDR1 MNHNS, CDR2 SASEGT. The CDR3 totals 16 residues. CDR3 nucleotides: TGTGCCAGCAGCTCCATTGGCGGGAGTAGGTCCTACGAGCAGTACTTC. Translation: CASSSIGGSRSYEQYF.

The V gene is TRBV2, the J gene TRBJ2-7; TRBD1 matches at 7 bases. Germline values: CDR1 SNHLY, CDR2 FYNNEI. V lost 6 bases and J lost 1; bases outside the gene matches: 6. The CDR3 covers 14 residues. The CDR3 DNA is TGTGCCAGCAGAGACGACAGGGCGTCCTACGAGCAGTACTTC. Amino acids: CASRDDRASYEQYF.

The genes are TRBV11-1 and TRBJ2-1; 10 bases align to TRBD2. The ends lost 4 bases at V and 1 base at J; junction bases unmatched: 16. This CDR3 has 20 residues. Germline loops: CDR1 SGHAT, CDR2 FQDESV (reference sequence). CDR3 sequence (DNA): TGTGCCAGCAGCTCGATAACTAGCGGGATCTCGCGAAGGTCCTACAATGAGCAGTTCTTC. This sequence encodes CASSSITSGISRRSYNEQFF.

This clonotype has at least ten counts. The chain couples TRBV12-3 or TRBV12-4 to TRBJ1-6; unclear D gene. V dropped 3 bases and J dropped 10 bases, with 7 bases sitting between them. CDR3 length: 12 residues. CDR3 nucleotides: TGTGCCAGCAGTTTCCCGGGATCACCCCTCCACTTT. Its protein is CASSFPGSPLHF.

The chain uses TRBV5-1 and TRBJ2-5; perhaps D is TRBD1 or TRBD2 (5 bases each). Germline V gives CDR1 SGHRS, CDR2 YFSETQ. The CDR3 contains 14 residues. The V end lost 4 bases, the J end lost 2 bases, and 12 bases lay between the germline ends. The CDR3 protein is CASSPWGRQETQYF. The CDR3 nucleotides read TGCGCCAGCAGCCCCTGGGGACGGCAAGAGACCCAGTACTTC.

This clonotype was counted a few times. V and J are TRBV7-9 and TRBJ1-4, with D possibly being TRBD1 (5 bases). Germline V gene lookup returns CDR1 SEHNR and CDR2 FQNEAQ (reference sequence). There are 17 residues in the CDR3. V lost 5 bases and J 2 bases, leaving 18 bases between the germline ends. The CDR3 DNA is TGTGCCAGCAGCGCAGCGCAGGGTTCGGGCACTAATGAAAAACTGTTTTTT. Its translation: CASSAAQGSGTNEKLFF.

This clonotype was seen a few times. The DNA for the CDR3 is TGTGCCAGCAGTTTGACGATGGTAGCTTTCTTT. Translated: CASSLTMVAFF. The V and J genes are TRBV12-3 or TRBV12-4 and TRBJ1-1, with D uncertain. V was pared by 3 bases and J by 10 bases, with 9 bases between. The CDR3 is 11 residues long.

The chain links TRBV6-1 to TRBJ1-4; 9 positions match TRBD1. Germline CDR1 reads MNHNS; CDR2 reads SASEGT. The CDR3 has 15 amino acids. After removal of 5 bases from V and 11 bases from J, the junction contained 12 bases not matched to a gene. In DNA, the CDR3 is TGTGCCAGCAGTCTTGAGGGACAGGGTATTGGGAAACTGTTTTTT. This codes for CASSLEGQGIGKLFF.

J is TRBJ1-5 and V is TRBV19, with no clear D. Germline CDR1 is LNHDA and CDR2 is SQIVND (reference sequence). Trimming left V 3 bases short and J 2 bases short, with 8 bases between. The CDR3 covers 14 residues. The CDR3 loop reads CASSIRVGNQPQHF. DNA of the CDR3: TGTGCCAGTAGTATTCGGGTCGGCAATCAGCCCCAGCATTTT.

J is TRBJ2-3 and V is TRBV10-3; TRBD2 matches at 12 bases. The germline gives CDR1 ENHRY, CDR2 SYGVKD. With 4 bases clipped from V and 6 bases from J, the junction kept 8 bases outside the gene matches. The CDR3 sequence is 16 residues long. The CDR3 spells CAISGTSGTLGDTQYF. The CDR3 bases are TGTGCCATCAGTGGGACTAGCGGGACCCTCGGGGATACGCAGTATTTT.

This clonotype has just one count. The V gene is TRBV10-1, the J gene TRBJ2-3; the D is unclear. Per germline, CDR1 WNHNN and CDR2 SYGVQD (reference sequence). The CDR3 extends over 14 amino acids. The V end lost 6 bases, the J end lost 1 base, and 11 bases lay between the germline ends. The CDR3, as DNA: TGCGCCAGCAGCCCCCACGGCGGCACAGATACGCAGTATTTT. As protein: CASSPHGGTDTQYF.

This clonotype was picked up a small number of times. The DNA of the CDR3 is TGTGCCAGCAGCCGGACTGGGACTACCGAGCAGTACTTC. It is translated as CASSRTGTTEQYF. The chain couples TRBV7-6 to TRBJ2-7, with 7 nucleotides matching TRBD2. Germline CDR1 and CDR2: SGHVS and FNYEAQ. With 5 bases clipped from V and 6 bases from J, the junction kept 7 bases outside the gene matches. This CDR3 has 13 residues.

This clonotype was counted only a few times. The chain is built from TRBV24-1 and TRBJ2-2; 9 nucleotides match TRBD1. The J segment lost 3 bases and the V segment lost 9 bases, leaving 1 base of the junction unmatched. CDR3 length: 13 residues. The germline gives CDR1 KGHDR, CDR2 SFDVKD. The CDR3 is CATRDRDTGELFF. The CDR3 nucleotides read TGTGCCACCCGGGACAGGGACACCGGGGAGCTGTTTTTT.

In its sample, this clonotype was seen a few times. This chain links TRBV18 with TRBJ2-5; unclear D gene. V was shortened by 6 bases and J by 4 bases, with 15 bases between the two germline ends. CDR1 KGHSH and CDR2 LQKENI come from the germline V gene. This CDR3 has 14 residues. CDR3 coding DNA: TGTGCCAGCTCCCCGCGAGGTAGTGCAGAGACCCAGTACTTC. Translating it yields CASSPRGSAETQYF.

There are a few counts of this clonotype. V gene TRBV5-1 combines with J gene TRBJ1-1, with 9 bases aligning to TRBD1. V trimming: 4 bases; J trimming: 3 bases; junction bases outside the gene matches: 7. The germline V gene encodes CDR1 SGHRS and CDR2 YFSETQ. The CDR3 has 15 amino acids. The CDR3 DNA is TGCGCCAGCAGCCGCCGACGGACAGGGGACACTGAAGCTTTCTTT. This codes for CASSRRRTGDTEAFF.

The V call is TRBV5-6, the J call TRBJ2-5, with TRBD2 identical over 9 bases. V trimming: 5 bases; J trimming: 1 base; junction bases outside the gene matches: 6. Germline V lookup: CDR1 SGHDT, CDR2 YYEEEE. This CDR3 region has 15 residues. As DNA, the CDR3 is TGTGCCAGCAGAAACGGGACTAGCCCCCAAGAGACCCAGTACTTC. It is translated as CASRNGTSPQETQYF. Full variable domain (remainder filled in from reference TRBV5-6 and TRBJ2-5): DAGVTQSPTHLIKTRGQQVTLRCSPKSGHDTVSWYQQALGQGPQFIFQYYEEEERQRGNFPDRFSGHQFPNYSSELNVNALLLGDSALYLCASRNGTSPQETQYFGPGTRLLVL.

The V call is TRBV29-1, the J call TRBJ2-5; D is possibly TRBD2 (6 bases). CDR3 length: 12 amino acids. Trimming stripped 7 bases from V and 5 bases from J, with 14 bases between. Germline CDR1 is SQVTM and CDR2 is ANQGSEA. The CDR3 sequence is CSATRGIETQYF. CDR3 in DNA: TGCAGCGCTACCCGCGGGATTGAGACCCAGTACTTC.

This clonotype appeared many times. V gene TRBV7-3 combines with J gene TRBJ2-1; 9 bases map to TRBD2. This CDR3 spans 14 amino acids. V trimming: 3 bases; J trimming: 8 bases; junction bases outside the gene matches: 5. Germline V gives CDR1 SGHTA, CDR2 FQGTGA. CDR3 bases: TGTGCCAGCAGCTTTCTAGGCGGGAGGGATGAGCAGTTCTTC. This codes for CASSFLGGRDEQFF. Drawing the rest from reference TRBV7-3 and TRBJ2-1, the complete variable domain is GAGVSQTPSNKVTEKGKYVELRCDPISGHTALYWYRQSLGQGPEFLIYFQGTGAADDSGLPNDRFFAVRPEGSVSTLKIQRTERGDSAVYLCASSFLGGRDEQFFGPGTRLTVL.

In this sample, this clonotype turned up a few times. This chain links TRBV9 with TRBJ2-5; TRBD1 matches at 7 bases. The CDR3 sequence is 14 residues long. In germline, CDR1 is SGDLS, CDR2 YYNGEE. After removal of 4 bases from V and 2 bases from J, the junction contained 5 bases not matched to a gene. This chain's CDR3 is CASSPQTGQETQYF. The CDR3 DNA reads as TGTGCCAGCAGCCCCCAGACAGGGCAAGAGACCCAGTACTTC.

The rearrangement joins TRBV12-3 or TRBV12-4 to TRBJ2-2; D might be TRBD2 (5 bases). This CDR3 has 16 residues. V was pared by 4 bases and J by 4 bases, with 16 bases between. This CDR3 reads CASSWAGPRGTGELFF. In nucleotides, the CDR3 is TGTGCCAGCAGTTGGGCGGGCCCGCGCGGCACCGGGGAGCTGTTTTTT.